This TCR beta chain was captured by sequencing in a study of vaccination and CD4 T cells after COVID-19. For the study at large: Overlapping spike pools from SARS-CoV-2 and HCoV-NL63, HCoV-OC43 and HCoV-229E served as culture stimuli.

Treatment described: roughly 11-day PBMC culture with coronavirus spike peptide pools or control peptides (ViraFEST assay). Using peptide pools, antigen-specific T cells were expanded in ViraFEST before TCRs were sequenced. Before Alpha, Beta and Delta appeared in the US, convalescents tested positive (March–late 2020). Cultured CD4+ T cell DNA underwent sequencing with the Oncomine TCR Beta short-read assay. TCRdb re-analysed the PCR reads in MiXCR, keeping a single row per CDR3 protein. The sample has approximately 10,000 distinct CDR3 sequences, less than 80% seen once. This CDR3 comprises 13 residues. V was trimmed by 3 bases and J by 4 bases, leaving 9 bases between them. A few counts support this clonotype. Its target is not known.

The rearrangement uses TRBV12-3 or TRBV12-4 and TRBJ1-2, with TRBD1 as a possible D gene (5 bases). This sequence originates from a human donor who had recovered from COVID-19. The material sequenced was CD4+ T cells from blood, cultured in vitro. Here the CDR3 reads CASSFGDFYGYTF. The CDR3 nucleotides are TGTGCCAGCAGTTTTGGGGACTTCTATGGCTACACCTTC.